Listed below are T cell receptor beta chains from one sample, sequenced in a study of T cell clonotyping in hematopoietic cell transplantation. Assay: immunoSEQ multiplex PCR; the TCRdb copy retains only in-frame clones and omits some. Among roughly 11,000 clones, approximately 90% were seen once, and the ten largest hold 0.75% to 0.9%. The specimen was peripheral blood mononuclear cells. These receptors were taken from a woman aged 50 to 60 in good health. Some clones in this sample may be carry-over from other donors' samples. Both conserved end residues are part of each CDR3. A D gene is named only where the DNA matches it firmly. Size is omitted from some rows. Given values are once, few, many or a class for expanded clones.

TRBJ2-1,TRBD1,NA,TRBV6-5,CASSAGTGVFRQFF,TGTGCCAGCAGTGCCGGGACAGGGGTGTTTAGGCAGTTCTTC
TRBJ1-6,NA,NA,TRBV27,CASSTGIRSPLHF,TGTGCCAGCAGTACTGGGATTCGTTCACCCCTCCACTTT
TRBJ1-1,NA,NA,TRBV30,CAFLGDYRGKAFF,TGTGCCTTCCTCGGGGACTACCGCGGGAAAGCTTTCTTT
TRBJ1-2,NA,few,TRBV18,CASSPPSLGYGYTF,TGTGCCAGCTCACCACCGAGTTTAGGGTATGGCTACACCTTC
TRBJ1-6,NA,NA,TRBV12-1,CASSFGTTGNSPLHF,TGTGCCAGCAGCTTCGGGACCACGGGAAATTCACCCCTCCACTTT
TRBJ1-6,TRBD1,NA,TRBV7-9,CASSGGSNSPLHF,TGTGCCAGCTCAGGGGGTTCGAATTCACCCCTCCACTTT
TRBJ2-7,NA,NA,TRBV4-1,CASSQDSWGQLEQYF,TGCGCCAGCAGCCAAGATTCTTGGGGCCAGCTTGAGCAGTACTTC
TRBJ2-7,TRBD1,NA,TRBV4-1,CASSQLGGLNEQYF,TGCGCCAGCAGCCAGCTAGGGGGCTTGAACGAGCAGTACTTC
TRBJ2-7,NA,NA,TRBV27,CASSLSAGSHYEQYF,TGTGCCAGCAGTTTATCGGCGGGATCCCACTACGAGCAGTACTTC
TRBJ2-2,NA,NA,TRBV5-1,CASSPTTNTGELFF,TGCGCCAGCAGCCCGACTACCAACACCGGGGAGCTGTTTTTT
TRBJ1-2,NA,NA,TRBV28,CASRTPGADGYTF,TGTGCCAGCAGAACCCCCGGGGCCGACGGCTACACCTTC
TRBJ1-5,NA,NA,TRBV6-5,CASSQLSNQPQHF,TGTGCCAGCTCACAGTTGAGCAATCAGCCCCAGCATTTT
TRBJ2-6,NA,NA,TRBV27,CASSASGPNSGANVLTF,TGTGCCAGCAGTGCCTCCGGACCTAACTCTGGGGCCAACGTCCTGACTTTC
TRBJ1-1,NA,NA,TRBV18,CASSRGTQNTEAFF,TGTGCCAGCTCGCGAGGGACACAAAACACTGAAGCTTTCTTT
TRBJ1-2,NA,NA,TRBV28,CASSHNSYGYTF,TGTGCCAGCAGTCACAATTCCTATGGCTACACCTTC
TRBJ1-2,NA,NA,TRBV7-9,CASSLDRFYGYTF,TGTGCCAGCAGCTTAGACCGATTCTATGGCTACACCTTC